This TCR beta chain was recorded in a study of cytomegalovirus exposure and HLA in healthy donors. Points from the study as a whole: It was only CMV serostatus that was available as immune exposure information.

Of note for this clone: Its antigen is as yet unknown.

CDR3 length: 15 residues. Germline V gene lookup returns CDR1 MNHNS and CDR2 SASEGT. V lost 6 bases and J lost 7, with 21 bases in between. 60 Vbeta and 13 Jbeta primers were used in PCR. Clones were sequenced by immunoSEQ multiplex PCR, and TCRdb holds only the in-frame ones, with some missing. The top ten clones hold around 4.9% of a sample with approximately 160,000 clones, around 80% of them seen once. The sequenced sample was PBMCs. The chain employs TRBV6-1 and TRBJ1-2; tentative D call: TRBD1 (5 bases). This sequence was found in a man between 18 and 29 years old in good health and CMV-seronegative. The CDR3 nucleotides are TGTGCCAGCAGGAGACGGGGACCGCCAGCGGGTGGCTACACCTTC. This translates into CASRRRGPPAGGYTF.